The T cell receptor beta chain under discussion was sequenced for a study of T cell responses to AZD1222 COVID-19 vaccine. Background on the study: Second-dose groups at about 4 or about 12 weeks were pooled.

A remark on this clone: The antigen is not known.

Profiled with immunoSEQ multiplex PCR; TCRdb holds only in-frame clones, not every one. The sample holds over 110,000 clones, about 93% seen once. V dropped 5 bases and J dropped 0 bases, with 9 bases sitting between them. The germline gives CDR1 SGHTA, CDR2 FQGNSA. CDR3 length: 14 residues. Study outcomes and limitations: Baseline antibody screening turned up just a handful of seropositive AZD1222 recipients. Spike-wide vaccine-associated CD4 TCRs dominated at 160-218 and 743-854.

This material consisted of peripheral blood, taken on day 0 of AZD1222 vaccination. The clonotype was recovered from an adult in good health. The chain recombines TRBV7-2 with TRBJ2-3; D not resolved. CDR3 sequence reads: CASSQLPSTDTQYF. In DNA form, the CDR3 reads TGTGCCAGCAGCCAGCTCCCTAGCACAGATACGCAGTATTTT.